A selection of T cell receptor beta chains follows, all from one sample in a study of blood T cells in healthy people across ages. TCRdb called the 5' RACE reads again in MiXCR, with one record for every CDR3 protein. The sample consists of more than 800,000 distinct CDR3 sequences, 29% of them appearing once. The sample taken for sequencing was blood. Receptors were obtained from a woman at least 80 years old in good health. CDR3s include the opening cysteine and the closing phenylalanine or tryptophan.

TRBV2,TRBJ1-6,CASSEVIPGVGSPLHF
TRBV20-1,TRBJ2-3,CSATTSGGPDTQYF
TRBV19,TRBJ1-5,CATQAWATGDQPQHF
TRBV29-1,TRBJ2-2,CSVRRTGRKTGELFF
TRBV7-2,TRBJ2-2,CASSLQPSSGELFF
TRBV29-1,TRBJ2-5,CSVRRQGRGETQYF
TRBV28,TRBJ2-7,CASSSRDRGSDEQYF
TRBV20-1,TRBJ2-1,CSAGGGGDSNEQFF
TRBV30,TRBJ2-3,CACSKTSGFDTQYF
TRBV19,TRBJ2-3,CASSAGASTDTQYF
TRBV6-1,TRBJ2-7,CASSDIWSSEQYF
TRBV4-1,TRBJ2-5,CASSQAPWGGEETQYF
TRBV10-1,TRBJ2-5,CASSDRTSGGRRETQYF
TRBV15,TRBJ2-7,CATSRSGGLYTYEQYF
TRBV11-2,-,CANSTAGAGEQYF
TRBV20-1,TRBJ2-1,CSAPDEGHEQFF
TRBV7-2,TRBJ1-1,CASSPTGHANTEAFF
TRBV19,TRBJ2-7,CASSVGHFTEQYF
TRBV7-2,TRBJ2-3,CASSLQVHTDTQYF
TRBV20-1,TRBJ1-5,CSARDFREGGDNQPQHF
TRBV20-1,TRBJ2-4,CSAILGPGAKNIQYF
TRBV5-1,TRBJ2-7,CASGNRGPTYEQYF
TRBV28,-,CASSATGVVKNIQYF
TRBV27,TRBJ1-2,CASSYGPQRGYTF
TRBV6-4,TRBJ1-1,CASRQGAETEAFF
TRBV7-2,TRBJ1-6,CVSSLARDNSPLHF
TRBV6-5,TRBJ2-7,CASSSNAQGQAEQYF